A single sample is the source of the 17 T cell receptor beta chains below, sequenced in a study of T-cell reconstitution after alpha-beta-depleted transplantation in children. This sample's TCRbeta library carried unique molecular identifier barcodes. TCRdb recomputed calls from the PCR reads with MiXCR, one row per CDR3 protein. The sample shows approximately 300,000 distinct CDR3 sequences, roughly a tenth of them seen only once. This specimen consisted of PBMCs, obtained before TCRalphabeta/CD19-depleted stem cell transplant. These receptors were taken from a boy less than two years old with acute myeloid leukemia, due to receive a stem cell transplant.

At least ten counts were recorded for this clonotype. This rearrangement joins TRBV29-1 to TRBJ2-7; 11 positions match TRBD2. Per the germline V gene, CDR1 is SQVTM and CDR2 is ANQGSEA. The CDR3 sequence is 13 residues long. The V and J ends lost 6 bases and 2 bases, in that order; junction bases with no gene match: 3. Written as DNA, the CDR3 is TGCAGCGTAATTAGCGGGAGGGCCTACGAGCAGTACTTC. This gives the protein CSVISGRAYEQYF.

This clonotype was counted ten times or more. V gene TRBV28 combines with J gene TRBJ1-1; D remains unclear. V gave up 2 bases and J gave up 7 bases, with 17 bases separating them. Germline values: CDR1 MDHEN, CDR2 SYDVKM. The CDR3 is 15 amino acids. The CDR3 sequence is CASSLSTLRGGEAFF. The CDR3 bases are TGTGCCAGCAGTTTAAGTACACTCCGTGGAGGTGAAGCTTTCTTT.

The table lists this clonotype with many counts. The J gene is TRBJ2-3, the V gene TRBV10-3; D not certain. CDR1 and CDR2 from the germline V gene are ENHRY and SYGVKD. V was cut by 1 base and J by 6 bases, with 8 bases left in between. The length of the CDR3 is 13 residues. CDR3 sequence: CAISELLSDTQYF. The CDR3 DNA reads TGTGCCATCAGTGAGTTGCTCAGCGATACGCAGTATTTT.

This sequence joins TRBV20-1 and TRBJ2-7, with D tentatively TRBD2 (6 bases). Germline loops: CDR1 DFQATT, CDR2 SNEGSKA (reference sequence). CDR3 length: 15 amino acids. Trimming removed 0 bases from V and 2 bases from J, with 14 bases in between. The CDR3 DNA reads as TGCAGTGCTAGAGAGATTGGGACTCACGCCTACGAGCAGTACTTC. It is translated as CSAREIGTHAYEQYF.

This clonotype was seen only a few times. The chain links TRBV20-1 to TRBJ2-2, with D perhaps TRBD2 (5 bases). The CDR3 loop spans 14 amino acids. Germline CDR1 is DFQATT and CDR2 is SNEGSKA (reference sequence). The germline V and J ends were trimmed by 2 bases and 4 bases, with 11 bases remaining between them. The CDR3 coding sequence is TGCAGTGCTAGACCATTCCGGGGCACCGGGGAGCTGTTTTTT. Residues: CSARPFRGTGELFF.

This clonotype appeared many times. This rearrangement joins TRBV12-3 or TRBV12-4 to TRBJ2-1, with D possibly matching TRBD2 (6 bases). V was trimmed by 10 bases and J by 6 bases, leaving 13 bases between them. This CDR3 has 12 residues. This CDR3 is CAIKWGGNEQFF. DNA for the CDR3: TGTGCCATCAAGTGGGGAGGCAATGAGCAGTTCTTC.

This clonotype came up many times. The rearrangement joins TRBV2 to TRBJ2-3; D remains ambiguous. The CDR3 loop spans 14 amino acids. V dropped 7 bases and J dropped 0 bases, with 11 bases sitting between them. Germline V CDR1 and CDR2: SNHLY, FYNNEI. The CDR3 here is CASTVITSTDTQYF. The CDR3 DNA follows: TGTGCCAGCACTGTGATTACTAGCACAGATACGCAGTATTTT. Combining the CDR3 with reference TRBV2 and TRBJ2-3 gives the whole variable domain EPEVTQTPSHQVTQMGQEVILRCVPISNHLYFYWYRQILGQKVEFLVSFYNNEISEKSEIFDDQFSVERPDGSNFTLKIRSTKLEDSAMYFCASTVITSTDTQYFGPGTRLTVL.

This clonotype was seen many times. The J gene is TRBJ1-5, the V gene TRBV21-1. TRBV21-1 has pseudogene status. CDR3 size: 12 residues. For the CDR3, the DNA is TGTGCCAGCAGCAGGTTTGAACAGCCCCAGCATTTT. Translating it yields CASSRFEQPQHF.

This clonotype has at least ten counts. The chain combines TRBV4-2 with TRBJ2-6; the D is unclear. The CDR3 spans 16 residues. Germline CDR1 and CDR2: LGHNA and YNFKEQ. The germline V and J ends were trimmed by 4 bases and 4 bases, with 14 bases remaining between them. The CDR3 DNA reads TGTGCCAGCAGCCGTTTTCTTTCTACCGGGGCCAACGTCCTGACTTTC. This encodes CASSRFLSTGANVLTF.

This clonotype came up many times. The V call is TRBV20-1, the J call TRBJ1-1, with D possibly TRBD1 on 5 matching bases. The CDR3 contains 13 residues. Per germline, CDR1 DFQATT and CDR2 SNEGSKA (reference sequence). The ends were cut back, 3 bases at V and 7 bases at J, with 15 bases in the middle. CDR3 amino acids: CSARKRTTREAFF. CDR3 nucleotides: TGCAGTGCTAGGAAGAGGACAACCCGTGAAGCTTTCTTT.

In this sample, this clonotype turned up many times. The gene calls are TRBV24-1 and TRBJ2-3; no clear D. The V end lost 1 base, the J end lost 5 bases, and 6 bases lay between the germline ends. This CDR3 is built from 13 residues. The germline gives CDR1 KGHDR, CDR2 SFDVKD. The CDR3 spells CATSDFHLDTQYF. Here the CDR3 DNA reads TGTGCCACCAGTGATTTTCACCTAGATACGCAGTATTTT.

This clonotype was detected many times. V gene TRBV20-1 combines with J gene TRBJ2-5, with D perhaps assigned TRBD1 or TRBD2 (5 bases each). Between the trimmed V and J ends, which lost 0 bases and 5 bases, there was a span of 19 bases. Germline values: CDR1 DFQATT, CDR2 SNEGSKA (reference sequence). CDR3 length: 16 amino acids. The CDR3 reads CSARDLGTASRETQYF. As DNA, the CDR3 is TGCAGTGCTAGAGATCTCGGGACCGCCTCGAGGGAGACCCAGTACTTC.

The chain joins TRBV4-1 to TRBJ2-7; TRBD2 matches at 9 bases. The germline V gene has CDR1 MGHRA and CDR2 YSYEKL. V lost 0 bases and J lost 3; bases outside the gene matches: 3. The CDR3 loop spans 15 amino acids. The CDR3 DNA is TGCGCCAGCAGCCAAGAGGCGCGGGGGGGCTACGAGCAGTACTTC. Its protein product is CASSQEARGGYEQYF.

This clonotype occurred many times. Here the CDR3 DNA reads TGTGCCAGCAGTTTAACTAGCGGGAGGGCCGGCGGGGAGCTGTTTTTT. This sequence encodes CASSLTSGRAGGELFF. This sequence joins TRBV12-3 or TRBV12-4 and TRBJ2-2; 13 positions agree with TRBD2. The CDR3 totals 16 residues. Germline trimming cut 2 bases from V and 7 bases from J; bases unmatched to any gene: 4.

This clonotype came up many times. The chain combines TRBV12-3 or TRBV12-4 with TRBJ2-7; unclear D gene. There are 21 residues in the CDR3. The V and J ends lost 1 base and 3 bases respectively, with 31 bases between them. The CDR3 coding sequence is TGTGCCAGCAGTTTAGGGGTTCGTGGTCGGGTAATAAGAGAGAGGAACTACGAGCAGTACTTC. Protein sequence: CASSLGVRGRVIRERNYEQYF.

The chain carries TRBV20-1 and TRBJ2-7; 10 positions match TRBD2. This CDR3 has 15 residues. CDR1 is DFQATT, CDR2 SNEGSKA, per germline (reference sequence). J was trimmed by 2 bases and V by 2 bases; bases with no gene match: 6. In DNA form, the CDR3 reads TGCAGTGCTAGACCTACTAGCGGGAAGACCTACGAGCAGTACTTC. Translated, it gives CSARPTSGKTYEQYF.

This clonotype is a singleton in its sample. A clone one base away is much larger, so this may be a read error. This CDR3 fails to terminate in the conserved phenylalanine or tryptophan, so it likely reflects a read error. CDR3 DNA sequence: TGTGCCAGCAGTTTAGCGGGGGGCTCCACACATACGCAGTATTTA. Its protein product is CASSLAGGSTHTQYL. This chain connects TRBV28 to TRBJ2-3, with TRBD2 matching 8 bases. CDR1 MDHEN and CDR2 SYDVKM come from the germline V gene. The CDR3 has 15 amino acids.